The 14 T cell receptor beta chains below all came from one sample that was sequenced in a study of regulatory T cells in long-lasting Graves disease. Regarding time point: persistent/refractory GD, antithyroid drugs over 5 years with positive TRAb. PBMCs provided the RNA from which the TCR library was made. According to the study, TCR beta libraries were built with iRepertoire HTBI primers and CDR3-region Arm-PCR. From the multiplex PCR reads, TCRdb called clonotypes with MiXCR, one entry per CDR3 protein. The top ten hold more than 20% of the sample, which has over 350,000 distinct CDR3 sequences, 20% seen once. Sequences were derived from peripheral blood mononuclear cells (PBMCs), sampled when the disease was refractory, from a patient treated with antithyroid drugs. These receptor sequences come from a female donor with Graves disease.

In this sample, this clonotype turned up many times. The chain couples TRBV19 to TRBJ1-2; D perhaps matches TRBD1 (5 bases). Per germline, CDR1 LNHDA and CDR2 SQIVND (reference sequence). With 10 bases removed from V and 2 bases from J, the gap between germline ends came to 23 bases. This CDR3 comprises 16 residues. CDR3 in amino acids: CATLNPGGHFNYGYTF. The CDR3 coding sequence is TGTGCCACCCTAAACCCGGGCGGACATTTCAACTATGGCTACACCTTC. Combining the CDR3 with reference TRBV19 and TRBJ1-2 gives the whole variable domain DGGITQSPKYLFRKEGQNVTLSCEQNLNHDAMYWYRQDPGQGLRLIYYSQIVNDFQKGDIAEGYSVSREKKESFPLTVTSAQKNPTAFYLCATLNPGGHFNYGYTFGSGTRLTVV.

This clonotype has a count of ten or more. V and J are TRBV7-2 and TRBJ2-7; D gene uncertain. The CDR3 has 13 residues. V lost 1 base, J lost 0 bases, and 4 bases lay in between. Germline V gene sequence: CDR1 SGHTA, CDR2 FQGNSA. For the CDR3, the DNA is TGTGCCAGCAGCTTAGTCCCCTCCTACGAGCAGTACTTC. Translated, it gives CASSLVPSYEQYF.

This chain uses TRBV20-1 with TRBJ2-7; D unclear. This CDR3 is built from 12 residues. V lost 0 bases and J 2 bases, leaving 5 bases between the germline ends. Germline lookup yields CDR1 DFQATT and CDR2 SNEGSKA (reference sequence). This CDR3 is CSARDRPYEQYF. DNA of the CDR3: TGCAGTGCTAGAGATCGCCCCTACGAGCAGTACTTC.

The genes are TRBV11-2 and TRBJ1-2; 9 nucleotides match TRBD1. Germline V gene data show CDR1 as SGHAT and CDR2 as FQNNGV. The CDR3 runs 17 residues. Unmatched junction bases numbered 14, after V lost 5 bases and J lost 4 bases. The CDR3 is CASSTLGGGTGPYGYTF. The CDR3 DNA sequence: TGTGCCAGCAGCACCCTAGGCGGCGGGACAGGGCCCTATGGCTACACCTTC.

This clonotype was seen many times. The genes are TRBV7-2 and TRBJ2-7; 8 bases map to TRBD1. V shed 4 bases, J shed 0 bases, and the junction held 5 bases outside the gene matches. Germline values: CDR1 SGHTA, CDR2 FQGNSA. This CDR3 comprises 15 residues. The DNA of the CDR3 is TGTGCCAGCAGCTCCAGGACAGGGCTCTCCTACGAGCAGTACTTC. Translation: CASSSRTGLSYEQYF. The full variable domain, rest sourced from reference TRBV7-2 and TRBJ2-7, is GAGVSQSPSNKVTEKGKDVELRCDPISGHTALYWYRQSLGQGLEFLIYFQGNSAPDKSGLPSDRFSAERTGGSVSTLTIQRTQQEDSAVYLCASSSRTGLSYEQYFGPGTRLTVT.

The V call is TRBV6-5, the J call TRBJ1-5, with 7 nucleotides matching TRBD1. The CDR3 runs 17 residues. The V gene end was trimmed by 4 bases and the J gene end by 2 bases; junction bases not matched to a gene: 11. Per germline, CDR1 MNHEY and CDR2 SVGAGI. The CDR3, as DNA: TGTGCCAGCAGTTCGATGACAGGGATGGTTGGCAATCAGCCCCAGCATTTT. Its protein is CASSSMTGMVGNQPQHF.

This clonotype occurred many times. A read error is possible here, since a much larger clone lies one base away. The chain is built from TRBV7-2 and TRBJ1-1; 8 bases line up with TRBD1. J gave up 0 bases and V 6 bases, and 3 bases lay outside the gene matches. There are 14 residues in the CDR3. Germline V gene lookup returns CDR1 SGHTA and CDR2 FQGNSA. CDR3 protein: CTSRTTGVNTEAFF. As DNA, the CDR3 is TGTACCAGCAGGACGACAGGGGTGAACACTGAAGCTTTCTTT.

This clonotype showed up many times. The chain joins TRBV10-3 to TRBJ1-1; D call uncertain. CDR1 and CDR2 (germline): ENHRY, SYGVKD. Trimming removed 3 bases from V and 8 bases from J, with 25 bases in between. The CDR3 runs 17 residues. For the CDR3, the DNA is TGTGCCATCAGTGACCCGACGGGTAAGGCACCAGACTCAGAAGCTTTCTTT. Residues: CAISDPTGKAPDSEAFF.

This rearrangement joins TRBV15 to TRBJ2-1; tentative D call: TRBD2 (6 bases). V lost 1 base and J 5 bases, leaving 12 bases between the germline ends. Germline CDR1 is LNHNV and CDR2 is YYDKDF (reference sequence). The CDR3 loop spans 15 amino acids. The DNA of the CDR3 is TGTGCCACCAGCAGAGTCGGGGGAGCGCACAATGAGCAGTTCTTC. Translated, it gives CATSRVGGAHNEQFF.

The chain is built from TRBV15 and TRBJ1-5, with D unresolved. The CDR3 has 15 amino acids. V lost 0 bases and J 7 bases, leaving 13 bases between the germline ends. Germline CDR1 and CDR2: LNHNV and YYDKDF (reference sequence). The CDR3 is CATSREVGSLQPQHF. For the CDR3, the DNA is TGTGCCACCAGCAGAGAGGTCGGCAGTTTGCAGCCCCAGCATTTT.

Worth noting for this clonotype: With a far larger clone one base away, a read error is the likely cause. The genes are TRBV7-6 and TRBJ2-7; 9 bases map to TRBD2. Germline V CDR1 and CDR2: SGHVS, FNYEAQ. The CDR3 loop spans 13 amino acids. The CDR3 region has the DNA TGTGCCAACAGCTCTAGCGGGGCCTACGAGCAGTACTTC. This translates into CANSSSGAYEQYF.

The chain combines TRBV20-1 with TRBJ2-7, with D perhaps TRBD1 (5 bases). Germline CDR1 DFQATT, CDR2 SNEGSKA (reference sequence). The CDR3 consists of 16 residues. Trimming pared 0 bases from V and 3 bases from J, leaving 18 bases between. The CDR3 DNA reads TGCAGTGCTAGAGAGGGGCTCCGATTGGGGAACTACGAGCAGTACTTC. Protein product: CSAREGLRLGNYEQYF.

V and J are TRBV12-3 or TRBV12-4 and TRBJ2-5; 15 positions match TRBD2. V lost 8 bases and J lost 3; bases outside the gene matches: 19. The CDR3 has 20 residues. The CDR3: CASCEGGGTSGRSHKETQYF. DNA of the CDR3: TGTGCCAGCTGTGAAGGCGGGGGGACTAGCGGGAGGTCCCACAAAGAGACCCAGTACTTC.

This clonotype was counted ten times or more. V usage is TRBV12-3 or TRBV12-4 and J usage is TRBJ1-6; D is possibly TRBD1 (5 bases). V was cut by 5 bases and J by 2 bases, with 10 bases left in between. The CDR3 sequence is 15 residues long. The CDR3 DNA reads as TGTGCCAGCAGTAAGGACAAGACCTATAATTCACCCCTCCACTTT. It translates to CASSKDKTYNSPLHF.